This passage covers 2 T cell receptor beta chains from one sample sequenced in a study of blood T cell repertoires in COVID-19. TCRdb's table, derived via immunoSEQ multiplex PCR, lists solely in-frame clones and lacks some. The table shows roughly 250,000 clones, with 86% occurring only once. The material sequenced was peripheral blood. These receptors were collected from a woman between 25 and 40 years old with COVID-19, enrolled during active disease.

V usage is TRBV4-1 and J usage is TRBJ1-4; 9 bases are a match to TRBD1. V shed 0 bases and J 9 bases; nucleotides not matched to a gene: 5. Germline CDR1 and CDR2: MGHRA and YSYEKL. The CDR3 spans 15 residues. CDR3 sequence (DNA): TGCGCCAGCAGCCAAGATGCGACAGGGGGAAAAAAACTGTTTTTT. It is translated as CASSQDATGGKKLFF.

This clone was picked up one time. The V gene is TRBV5-1, the J gene TRBJ2-1, with D hard to call. CDR1 is SGHRS and CDR2 is YFSETQ in the germline V gene. V lost 4 bases and J lost 10, with 12 bases in between. The length of the CDR3 is 12 residues. The DNA for the CDR3 is TGCGCCAGCAGCCCAGACCCCGGGGAGCAGTTCTTC. Translation: CASSPDPGEQFF.